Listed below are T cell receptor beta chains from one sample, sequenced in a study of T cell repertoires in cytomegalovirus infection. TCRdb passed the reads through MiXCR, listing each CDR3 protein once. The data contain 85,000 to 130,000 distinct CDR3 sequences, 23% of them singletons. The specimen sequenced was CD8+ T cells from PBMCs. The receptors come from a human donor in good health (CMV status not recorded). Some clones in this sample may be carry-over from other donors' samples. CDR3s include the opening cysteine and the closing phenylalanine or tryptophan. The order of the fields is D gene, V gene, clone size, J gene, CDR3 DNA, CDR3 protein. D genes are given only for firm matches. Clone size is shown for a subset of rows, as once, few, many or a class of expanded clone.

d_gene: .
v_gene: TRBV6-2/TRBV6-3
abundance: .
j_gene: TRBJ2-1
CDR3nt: TGTGCCAGCAGTTACTCGAAAGTAGGCAGGAGCTCCTACAATGAGCAGTTCTTC
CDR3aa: CASSYSKVGRSSYNEQFF

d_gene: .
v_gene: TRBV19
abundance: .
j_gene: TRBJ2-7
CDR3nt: TGTGCCAGCTCTCAGGGACCCACCTACGAGCAGTACTTC
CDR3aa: CASSQGPTYEQYF

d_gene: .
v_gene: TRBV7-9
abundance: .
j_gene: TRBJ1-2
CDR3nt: TGTGCCAGCAGCCCAGGCGCTACAGCTAACTATGGCTACACCTTC
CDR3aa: CASSPGATANYGYTF

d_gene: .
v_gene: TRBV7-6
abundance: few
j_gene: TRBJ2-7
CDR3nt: TGTGCCAGCAGCTTAGCGGCACGCGAGCAGTACTTC
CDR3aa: CASSLAAREQYF

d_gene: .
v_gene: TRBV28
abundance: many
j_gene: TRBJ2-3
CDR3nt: TGTGCCAGCAGCACCCCACCCCGACGGATCACAGATACGCAGTATTTT
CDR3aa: CASSTPPRRITDTQYF

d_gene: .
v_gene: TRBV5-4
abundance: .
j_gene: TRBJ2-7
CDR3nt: TGTGCCAGCAGCTTGGTATGGGGGGACAGTCGCGAGCAGTACTTC
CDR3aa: CASSLVWGDSREQYF

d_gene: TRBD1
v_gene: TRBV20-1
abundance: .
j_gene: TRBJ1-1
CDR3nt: TGCAGTGCTAGGGCTCGGACAGGGAAAAACACTGAAGCTTTCTTT
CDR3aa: CSARARTGKNTEAFF

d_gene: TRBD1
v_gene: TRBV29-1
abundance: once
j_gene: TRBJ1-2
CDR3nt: TGCAGCGTGCCCTCTCGACAGGGGTCCTATGGCTACACCTTC
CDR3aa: CSVPSRQGSYGYTF

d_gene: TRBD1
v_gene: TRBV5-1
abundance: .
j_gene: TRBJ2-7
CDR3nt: TGCGCCAGCAGCTACTCAGGGGGCGAGCAGTACTTC
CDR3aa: CASSYSGGEQYF

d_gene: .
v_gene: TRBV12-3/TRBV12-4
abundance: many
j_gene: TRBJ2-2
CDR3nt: TGTGCCAGCAGTAGTACAGAAACCGGGGAGCTGTTTTTT
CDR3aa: CASSSTETGELFF

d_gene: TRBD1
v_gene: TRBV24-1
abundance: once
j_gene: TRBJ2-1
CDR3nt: TGTGCCACCAGTGGACAGGGCTACAATGAGCAGTTCTTC
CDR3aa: CATSGQGYNEQFF

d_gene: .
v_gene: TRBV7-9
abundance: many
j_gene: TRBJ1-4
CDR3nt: TGTGCCAGCAGCTTCCCTCCAGGGCCAGGTGGGGAAAAACTGTTTTTT
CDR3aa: CASSFPPGPGGEKLFF

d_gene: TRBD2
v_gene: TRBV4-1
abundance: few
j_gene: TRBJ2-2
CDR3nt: TGCGCCAGCAGCCTGAGCGGGAGTTCCGGGGAGCTGTTTTTT
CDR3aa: CASSLSGSSGELFF

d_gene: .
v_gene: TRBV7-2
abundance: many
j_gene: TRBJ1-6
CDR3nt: TGTGCCAGCAGCTTAGGGCCCTATAATTCACCCCTCCACTTT
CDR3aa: CASSLGPYNSPLHF

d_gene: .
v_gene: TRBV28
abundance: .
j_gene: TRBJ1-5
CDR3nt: TGTGCCAGCAGCCCCTTAAGGGGTCAGCCCCAGCATTTT
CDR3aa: CASSPLRGQPQHF

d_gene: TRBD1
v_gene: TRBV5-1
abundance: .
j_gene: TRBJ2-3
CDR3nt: TGCGCCAGCAGCTTGGAGGTGGGGACAGCAGATACGCAGTATTTT
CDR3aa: CASSLEVGTADTQYF

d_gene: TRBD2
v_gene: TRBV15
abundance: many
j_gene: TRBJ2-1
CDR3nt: TGTGCCACCAGCAGAGGCGGGACTAGCGGGGATGAGCAGTTCTTC
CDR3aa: CATSRGGTSGDEQFF

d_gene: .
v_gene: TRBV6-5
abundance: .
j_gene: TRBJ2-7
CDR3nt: TGTGCCAGCAGTTACTCAGGCAGGGGTTACGAGCAGTACTTC
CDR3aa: CASSYSGRGYEQYF

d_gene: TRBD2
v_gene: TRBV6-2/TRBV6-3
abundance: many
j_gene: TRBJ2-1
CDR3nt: TGTGCCAGCAGTTATCAAGAAAGCGGGAGCTCCTACAATGAGCAGTTCTTC
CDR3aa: CASSYQESGSSYNEQFF

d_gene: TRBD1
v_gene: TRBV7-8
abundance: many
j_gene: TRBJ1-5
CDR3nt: TGTGCCAGCAGCTTAGTAAGGGGACAGGGGGCTCATCAGCCCCAGCATTTT
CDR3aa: CASSLVRGQGAHQPQHF

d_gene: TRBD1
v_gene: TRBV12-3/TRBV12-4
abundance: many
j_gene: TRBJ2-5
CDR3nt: TGTGCCAGCAGACCGGGACAGGGTGGGACTTACCAAGAGACCCAGTACTTC
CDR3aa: CASRPGQGGTYQETQYF

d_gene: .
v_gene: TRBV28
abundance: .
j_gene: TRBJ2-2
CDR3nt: TGTGCCAGCAGGGACAGATCGAACACCGGGGAGCTGTTTTTT
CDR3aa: CASRDRSNTGELFF

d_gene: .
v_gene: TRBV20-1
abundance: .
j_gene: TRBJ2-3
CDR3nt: TGCAGTGCCCGAGGGATTGGGTCTAGCGTGGACACAGATACGCAGTATTTT
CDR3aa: CSARGIGSSVDTDTQYF

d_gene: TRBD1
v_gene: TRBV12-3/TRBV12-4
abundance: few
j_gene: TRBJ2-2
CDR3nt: TGTGCCAGCAGCCAGCGCGGACAGGGGGTTAGAGGGGAGCTGTTTTTT
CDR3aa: CASSQRGQGVRGELFF

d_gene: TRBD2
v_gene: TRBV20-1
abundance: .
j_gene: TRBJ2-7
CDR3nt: TGCAGTGCTAGTGGCCCCGGACTAGCGGGAGTAGGGTACGAGCAGTACTTC
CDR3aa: CSASGPGLAGVGYEQYF

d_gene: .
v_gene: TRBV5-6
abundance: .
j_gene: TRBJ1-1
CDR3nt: TGTGCCAGCAGCTCCGGCCCGTCAGCTTTCTTT
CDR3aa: CASSSGPSAFF

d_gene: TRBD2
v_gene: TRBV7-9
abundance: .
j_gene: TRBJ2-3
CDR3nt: TGTGCCAGCAGCCGACTAGCGGAGGATACGCAGTATTTT
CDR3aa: CASSRLAEDTQYF

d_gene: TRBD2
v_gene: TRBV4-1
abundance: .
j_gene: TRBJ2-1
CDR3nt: TGCGCCAGCAGCCCCGGGACTAGCGGGGGGGATGAGCAGTTCTTC
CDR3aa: CASSPGTSGGDEQFF

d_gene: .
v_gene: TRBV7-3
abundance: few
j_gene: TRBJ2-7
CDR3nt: TGTGCCAGCAGCTTATGGGGCGGCCCCGCCTACGAGCAGTACTTC
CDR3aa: CASSLWGGPAYEQYF

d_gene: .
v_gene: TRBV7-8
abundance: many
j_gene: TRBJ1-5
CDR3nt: TGTGCCAGCAGCCCGTGGGGGGCAGATCAGCCCCAGCATTTT
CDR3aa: CASSPWGADQPQHF

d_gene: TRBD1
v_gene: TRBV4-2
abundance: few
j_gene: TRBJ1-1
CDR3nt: TGTGCCAGCAGCCAAACCGGGACAGTGAACACTGAAGCTTTCTTT
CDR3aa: CASSQTGTVNTEAFF

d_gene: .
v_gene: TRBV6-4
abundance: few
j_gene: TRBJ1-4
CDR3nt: TGTGCCAGCAGTGAGCGACAGCCGAAGAAGGAAGGAGGTGAAAAACTGTTTTTT
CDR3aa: CASSERQPKKEGGEKLFF

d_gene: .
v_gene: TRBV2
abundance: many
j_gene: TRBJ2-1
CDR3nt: TGTGCCAGCATGGGGACACCGTCCTACAATGAGCAGTTCTTC
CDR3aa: CASMGTPSYNEQFF

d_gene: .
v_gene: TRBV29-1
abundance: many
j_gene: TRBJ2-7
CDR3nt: TGCAGCGTTGAAGATATGAGGTCCGGGGAGCAGTACTTC
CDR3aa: CSVEDMRSGEQYF

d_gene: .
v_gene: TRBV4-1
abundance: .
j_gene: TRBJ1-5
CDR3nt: TGCGCCAGCAGCCAAGATGGTGGAGGGGGGGGCAATCAGCCCCAGCATTTT
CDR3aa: CASSQDGGGGGNQPQHF

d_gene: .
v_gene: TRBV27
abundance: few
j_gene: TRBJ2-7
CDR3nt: TGTGCCAGCAGTTTGGGGAAAAGCTCCTACGAGCAGTACTTC
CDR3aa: CASSLGKSSYEQYF

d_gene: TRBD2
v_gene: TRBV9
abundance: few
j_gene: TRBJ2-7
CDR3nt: TGTGCCAGCAGCGCGACTAGCGTCCCCTACGAGCAGTACTTC
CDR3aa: CASSATSVPYEQYF

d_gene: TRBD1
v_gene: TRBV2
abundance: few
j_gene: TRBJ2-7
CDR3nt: TGTGCCAGCAGTGAAAGCCTCACAGGGGCCCTACGAGAGCAGTACTTC
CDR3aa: CASSESLTGALREQYF

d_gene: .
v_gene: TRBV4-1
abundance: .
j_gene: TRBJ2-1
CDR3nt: TGCGCCAGCAGCCAAGGGGGCCGTGATGAGCAGTTCTTC
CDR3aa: CASSQGGRDEQFF

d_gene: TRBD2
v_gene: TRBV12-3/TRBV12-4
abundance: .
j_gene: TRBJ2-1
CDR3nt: TGTGCCAGCATGCCTAGCGGGGCCTACAATGAGCAGTTCTTC
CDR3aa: CASMPSGAYNEQFF

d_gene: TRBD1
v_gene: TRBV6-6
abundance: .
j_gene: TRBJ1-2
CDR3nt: TGTGCCAGCAGTTACTCAGGGACAGGGAACTATGGCTACACCTTC
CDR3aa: CASSYSGTGNYGYTF

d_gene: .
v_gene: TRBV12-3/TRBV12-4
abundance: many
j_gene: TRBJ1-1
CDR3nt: TGTGCCAGCAGTTTCTCGGTGCGGAACACTGAAGCTTTCTTT
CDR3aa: CASSFSVRNTEAFF

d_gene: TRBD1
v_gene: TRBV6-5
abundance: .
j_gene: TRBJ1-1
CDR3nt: TGTGCCAGCATTAACGAGGCAGGGGGTATTTCTGAAGCTTTCTTT
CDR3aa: CASINEAGGISEAFF

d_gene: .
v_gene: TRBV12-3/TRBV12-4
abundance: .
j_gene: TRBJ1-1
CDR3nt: TGTGCCAGCAGCCCTGGTAATGAGGCTTTCTTT
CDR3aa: CASSPGNEAFF

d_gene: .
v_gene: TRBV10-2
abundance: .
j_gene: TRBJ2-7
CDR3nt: TGCGCCAGCAAAGAGGAATACGAGCAGTACTTC
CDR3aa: CASKEEYEQYF

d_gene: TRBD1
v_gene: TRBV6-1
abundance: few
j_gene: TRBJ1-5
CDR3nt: TGTGCCAGCAGGTCCGGGACAGGGCCTTATAGCAATCAGCCCCAGCATTTT
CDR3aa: CASRSGTGPYSNQPQHF

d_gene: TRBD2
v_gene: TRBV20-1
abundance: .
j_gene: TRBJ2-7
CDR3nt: TGCAGTGCTAGAGATCTACTAGCGGGGGGCTACGAGCAGTACTTC
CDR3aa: CSARDLLAGGYEQYF